The T cell receptor beta chain under discussion was sequenced for a study of shared clonotypes between healthy human individuals. Authors' data handling: From ImmunoSEQ came sequences covering only the junction and carrying no quality scores, so filtering differed. Generated by immunoSEQ multiplex PCR, the TCRdb table keeps only in-frame clones and is missing some. The DNA was the basis for D and trimming; V, J and clone size are from that table. The top ten clones hold 1.1% of a sample with millions of clones, approximately 94% of them seen once. Naivety among CD8 cells was defined by CD45RO negativity and positive CCR7 selection, thereby excluding terminally differentiated effector memory CD45RA+ cells. The sequenced sample consisted of naive CD8+ T cells sorted from blood. The receptor's source is a man between 18 and 35 years old in good health.

The CDR3 here is CASSEGPTSVGNAYEQYF. The CDR3 nucleotides are TGTGCCAGCAGTGAAGGACCGACCTCCGTGGGGAACGCCTACGAGCAGTACTTC. This chain uses TRBV2 with TRBJ2-7; D is ambiguous. This CDR3 comprises 18 residues. V shed 1 base and J shed 2 bases, with 21 bases lying between them. Per germline, CDR1 SNHLY and CDR2 FYNNEI.